This T cell receptor (beta chain) emerged from a study of T cells after yellow fever vaccination. The V gene's germline CDR1 is SGHKS and CDR2 YYEKEE (reference sequence). The CDR3 totals 13 residues. The V end was cut by 4 bases, the J end by 13 bases, with 20 bases between. One entry per CDR3 protein results from TCRdb running MiXCR on the 5' RACE reads. The sample consists of 200,000 to 250,000 distinct CDR3 sequences, 6.9% of them appearing once. The chain couples TRBV5-5 to TRBJ1-1, with a weak D call TRBD1 (5 bases). This receptor was taken from a man aged 25 to 40 who received the YFV17D yellow fever vaccine. The specimen comprised CD4+ T cells sorted from PBMCs, sampled 15 days after the yellow fever booster vaccination. CDR3 loop: CASSARDDPLLFF. The CDR3 DNA sequence: TGTGCCAGCAGCGCCCGGGACGATCCGTTGCTTTTCTTT. Complete variable domain (other parts from reference TRBV5-5 and TRBJ1-1): DAGVTQSPTHLIKTRGQQVTLRCSPISGHKSVSWYQQVLGQGPQFIFQYYEKEERGRGNFPDRFSARQFPNYSSELNVNALLLGDSALYLCASSARDDPLLFFGQGTRLTVV.